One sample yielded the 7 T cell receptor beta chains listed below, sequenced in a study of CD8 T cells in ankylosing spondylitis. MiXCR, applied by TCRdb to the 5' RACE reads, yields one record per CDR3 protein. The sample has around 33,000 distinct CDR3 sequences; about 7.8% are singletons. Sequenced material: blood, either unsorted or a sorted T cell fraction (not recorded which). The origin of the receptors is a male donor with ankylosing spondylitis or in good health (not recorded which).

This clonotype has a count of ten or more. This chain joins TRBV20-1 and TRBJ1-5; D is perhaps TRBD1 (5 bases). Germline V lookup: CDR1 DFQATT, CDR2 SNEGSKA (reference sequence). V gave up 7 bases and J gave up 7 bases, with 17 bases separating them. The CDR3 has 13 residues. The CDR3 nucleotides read TGCAGTGTAACGAGGGGACCAGGCCAGCCCCAGCATTTT. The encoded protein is CSVTRGPGQPQHF.

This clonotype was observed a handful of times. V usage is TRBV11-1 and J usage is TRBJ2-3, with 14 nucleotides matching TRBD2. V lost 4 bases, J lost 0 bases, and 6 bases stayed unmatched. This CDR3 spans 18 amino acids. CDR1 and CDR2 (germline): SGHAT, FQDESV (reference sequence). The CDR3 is CASSSGTSGGSSTDTQYF. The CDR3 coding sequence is TGTGCCAGCAGCTCGGGGACTAGCGGGGGCTCTAGCACAGATACGCAGTATTTT.

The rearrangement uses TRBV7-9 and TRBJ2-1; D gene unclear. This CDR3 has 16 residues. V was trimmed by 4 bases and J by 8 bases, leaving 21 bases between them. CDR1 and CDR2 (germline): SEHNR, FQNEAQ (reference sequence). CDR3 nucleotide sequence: TGTGCCAGCAGCTCTGCGAGTCTAGGTCGTTCCGATGAGCAGTTCTTC. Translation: CASSSASLGRSDEQFF.

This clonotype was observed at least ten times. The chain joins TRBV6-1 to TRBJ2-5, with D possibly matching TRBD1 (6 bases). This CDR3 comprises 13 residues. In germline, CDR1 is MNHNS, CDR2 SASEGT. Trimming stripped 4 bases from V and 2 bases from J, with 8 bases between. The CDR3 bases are TGTGCCAGCAGTGGACAGGCACAAGAGACCCAGTACTTC. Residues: CASSGQAQETQYF.

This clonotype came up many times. The CDR3 spells CASSLAPQFRNQPQHF. As DNA, the CDR3 is TGTGCCAGCAGTTTAGCGCCCCAGTTTAGAAATCAGCCCCAGCATTTT. The V and J genes are TRBV12-3 or TRBV12-4 and TRBJ1-5, with D unresolved. The CDR3 extends over 16 amino acids. Trimming left V 0 bases short and J 4 bases short, with 13 bases between.

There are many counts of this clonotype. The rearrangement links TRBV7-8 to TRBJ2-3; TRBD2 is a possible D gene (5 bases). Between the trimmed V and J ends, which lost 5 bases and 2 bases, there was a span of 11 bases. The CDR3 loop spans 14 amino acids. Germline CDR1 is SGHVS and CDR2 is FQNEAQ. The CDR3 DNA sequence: TGTGCCAGCAGCCCCGCCGGGGTCACAGATACGCAGTATTTT. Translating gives CASSPAGVTDTQYF.

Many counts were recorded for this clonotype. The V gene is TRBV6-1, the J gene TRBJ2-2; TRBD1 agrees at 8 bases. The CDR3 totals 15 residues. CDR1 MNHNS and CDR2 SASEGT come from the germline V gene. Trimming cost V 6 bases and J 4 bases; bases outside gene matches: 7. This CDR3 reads CASRWTGLGTGELFF. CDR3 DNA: TGTGCCAGCAGATGGACAGGGTTGGGCACCGGGGAGCTGTTTTTT.